A selection of T cell receptor beta chains follows, all from one sample in a study of blood T cell repertoires in COVID-19. Assay used: immunoSEQ multiplex PCR; TCRdb lists only in-frame clones, some missing. The table lists about 88,000 clones, 90% to 95% of them singletons. The sequencing input was peripheral blood. These receptors were taken from a man in his sixties with acute or convalescent COVID-19. The CDR3 runs from the conserved cysteine through the conserved F or W. The D gene is left open where the match is weak. Clone size, where shown, is once, few, many, or a class for clones that have expanded.

d_call	v_call	j_call	cdr3_length	clone_size	cdr3_aa	cdr3_nt
TRBD2	TRBV4-2	TRBJ2-5	14	NA	CASSPGTRKETQYF	TGTGCCAGCAGTCCCGGGACTAGAAAAGAGACCCAGTACTTC
NA	TRBV7-2	TRBJ1-1	14	few	CASSFDRTNTEAFF	TGTGCCAGCAGCTTTGACAGGACGAACACTGAAGCTTTCTTT
TRBD2	TRBV7-9	TRBJ2-1	15	NA	CASTEASGSTDEQFF	TGTGCCAGCACCGAAGCTAGCGGGAGTACGGATGAGCAGTTCTTC
TRBD2	TRBV3-1/TRBV3-2	TRBJ2-3	18	NA	CASSQDGGSGAYTDTQYF	TGTGCCAGCAGCCAAGATGGGGGTAGCGGGGCCTACACAGATACGCAGTATTTT
NA	TRBV9	TRBJ2-5	16	NA	CASSVGVGAGQETQYF	TGTGCCAGCAGCGTAGGGGTAGGGGCCGGACAAGAGACCCAGTACTTC
TRBD1	TRBV7-2	TRBJ2-1	15	NA	CASSLPTGGVGEQFF	TGTGCCAGCAGCTTACCGACAGGGGGGGTCGGTGAGCAGTTCTTC
TRBD1	TRBV6-2/TRBV6-3	TRBJ2-7	14	few	CASSHQGASYEQYF	TGTGCCAGCAGTCACCAGGGGGCGTCCTACGAGCAGTACTTC
NA	TRBV5-6	TRBJ1-2	13	NA	CASSLSGTRGYTF	TGTGCCAGCAGCTTGTCTGGGACTAGAGGCTACACCTTC
TRBD1	TRBV7-2	TRBJ2-7	15	NA	CASSARDRARYEQYF	TGTGCCAGCAGCGCCCGGGACAGGGCGCGCTACGAGCAGTACTTC
NA	TRBV9	TRBJ2-2	14	NA	CASSPEGFTGELFF	TGTGCCAGCAGCCCAGAGGGATTTACCGGGGAGCTGTTTTTT
NA	TRBV4-2	TRBJ2-1	15	NA	CASSRRAGPYNEQFF	TGTGCCAGCAGCCGAAGAGCGGGCCCCTACAATGAGCAGTTCTTC
NA	TRBV5-6	TRBJ2-1	13	few	CASSPDIYNEQFF	TGTGCCAGCAGCCCCGACATTTACAATGAGCAGTTCTTC
TRBD2	TRBV28	TRBJ2-2	16	NA	CASSPWGGTNTGELFF	TGTGCCAGCAGCCCTTGGGGGGGGACGAACACCGGGGAGCTGTTTTTT
NA	TRBV19	TRBJ1-5	12	once	CASSMTSQPQHF	TGTGCCAGTAGTATGACTAGTCAGCCCCAGCATTTT
NA	TRBV7-2	TRBJ2-2	16	NA	CASSLEGRGSTGELFF	TGTGCCAGCAGCTTAGAGGGGCGGGGAAGCACCGGGGAGCTGTTTTTT
TRBD1	TRBV2	TRBJ1-2	14	NA	CASQRQGSNYGYTF	TGTGCCAGCCAGAGACAGGGGAGCAACTATGGCTACACCTTC
TRBD1	TRBV7-2	TRBJ2-7	14	NA	CASSGDRASYEQYF	TGTGCCAGCAGCGGTGACAGGGCGTCCTACGAGCAGTACTTC
NA	TRBV12-3/TRBV12-4	TRBJ2-1	13	NA	CASSSGGTGEQFF	TGTGCCAGCAGTAGTGGGGGCACAGGTGAGCAGTTCTTC
TRBD2	TRBV25-1	TRBJ2-7	14	NA	CASKSGGSSYEQYF	TGTGCCAGCAAGAGCGGCGGGAGCTCCTACGAGCAGTACTTC
NA	TRBV6-2/TRBV6-3	TRBJ2-1	11	NA	CASSNTANLFF	TGTGCCAGCAGTAATACTGCGAATCTGTTCTTC
NA	TRBV9	TRBJ2-2	14	NA	CASSVAANTGELFF	TGTGCCAGCAGCGTAGCGGCGAACACCGGGGAGCTGTTTTTT
TRBD1	TRBV10-1	TRBJ2-7	14	NA	CASSESQGEREQYF	TGCGCCAGCAGTGAGTCTCAGGGGGAGAGGGAGCAGTACTTC
NA	TRBV19	TRBJ2-6	16	few	CASNTGVLSGANVLTF	TGTGCCAGTAATACGGGAGTTCTCTCTGGGGCCAACGTCCTGACTTTC
NA	TRBV27	TRBJ1-1	13	NA	CASSANLGGEAFF	TGTGCCAGCAGTGCGAATCTAGGAGGTGAAGCTTTCTTT
NA	TRBV25-1	TRBJ2-5	13	NA	CASSELSRGTQYF	TGTGCCAGCAGTGAATTGTCTAGGGGGACCCAGTACTTC
NA	TRBV4-1	TRBJ1-2	18	NA	CASSQGRRGTDVNYGYTF	TGCGCCAGCAGCCAAGGACGGAGGGGTACTGATGTCAACTATGGCTACACCTTC
TRBD2	TRBV9	TRBJ2-3	15	NA	CASSVSGTDTDTQYF	TGTGCCAGCAGCGTTAGCGGGACTGACACAGATACGCAGTATTTT
NA	TRBV5-6	TRBJ1-4	14	NA	CASSQVSTSEKLFF	TGTGCCAGCAGCCAAGTATCGACTTCTGAAAAACTGTTTTTT
TRBD2	TRBV29-1	TRBJ2-3	16	NA	CSVFQVAGENTDTQYF	TGCAGCGTTTTCCAAGTAGCGGGAGAAAACACAGATACGCAGTATTTT
NA	TRBV7-9	TRBJ2-3	15	NA	CASSPRGISTDTQYF	TGTGCCAGCAGCCCCCGAGGCATTAGCACAGATACGCAGTATTTT
NA	TRBV29-1	TRBJ1-1	13	NA	CSVHLPGGAEAFF	TGCAGCGTCCACCTCCCCGGCGGCGCTGAAGCTTTCTTT
TRBD1	TRBV6-5	TRBJ1-5	12	NA	CATGQGNQPQHF	TGTGCCACAGGACAGGGAAATCAGCCCCAGCATTTT
NA	TRBV6-5	TRBJ2-7	13	NA	CASSNDGTYEQYF	TGTGCCAGCAGCAACGACGGGACCTACGAGCAGTACTTC